This entry is about one T cell receptor beta chain. The antigen is undetermined. The method was immunoSEQ multiplex PCR; TCRdb's version includes in-frame clones alone and lacks a portion of them. This sample has some 310,000 clones; approximately 91% occur once, and the top ten carry around 0.88%. The data are from a study of cytomegalovirus exposure and HLA in healthy donors. About the research overall: The same platform was used for the 95 to 150 validation repertoires and the approximately 670 first-cohort repertoires, a later analysis reported.

Study results and limitations: The listing of about 150 TCR beta chains classed them as cytomegalovirus-associated.

Per the germline V gene, CDR1 is LNHDA and CDR2 is SQIVND (reference sequence). V was cut by 6 bases and J by 8 bases, with 19 bases left in between. The CDR3 is 14 amino acids. The clonotype was recovered from a man aged 25-45 years in good health and CMV-seronegative. Input material: PBMCs. The chain employs TRBV19 and TRBJ1-1; D possibly corresponds to TRBD1 (5 bases). CDR3 DNA: TGTGCCAGTAGCTCGGGACCTGGAGGGCCCGAAGCTTTCTTT. Translated: CASSSGPGGPEAFF.